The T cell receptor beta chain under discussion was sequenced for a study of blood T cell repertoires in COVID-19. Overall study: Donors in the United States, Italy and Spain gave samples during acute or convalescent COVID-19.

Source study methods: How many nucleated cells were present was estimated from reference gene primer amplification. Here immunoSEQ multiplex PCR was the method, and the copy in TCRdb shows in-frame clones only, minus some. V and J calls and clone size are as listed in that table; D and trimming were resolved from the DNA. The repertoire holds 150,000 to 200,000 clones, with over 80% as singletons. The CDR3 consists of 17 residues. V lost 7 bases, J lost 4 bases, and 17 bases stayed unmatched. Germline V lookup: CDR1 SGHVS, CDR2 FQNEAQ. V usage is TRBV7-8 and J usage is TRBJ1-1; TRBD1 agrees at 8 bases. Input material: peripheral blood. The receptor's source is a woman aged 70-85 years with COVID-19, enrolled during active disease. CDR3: CASTSNDRQGFGTEAFF. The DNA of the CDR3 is TGTGCCAGCACCTCCAACGATAGACAGGGGTTCGGCACTGAAGCTTTCTTT.